This T cell receptor beta chain is drawn from a study of blood T cell repertoires in COVID-19. Study context: The United States, Italy and Spain were the sources of the acute and convalescent COVID-19 samples. Nucleic acid was either cDNA or gDNA, and it came from T cells, B-cell-depleted T cells, or PBMCs.

As for this clone: Other DNA sequences in this sample translate to the same CDR3.

Authors' data handling: Reference gene primer amplification gave estimated nucleated cell counts. The protocol was immunoSEQ multiplex PCR, while the TCRdb copy is restricted to in-frame clones and leaves out a portion. V, J and clone size reflect that table, while D and trimming were determined from the DNA. The sample includes 200,000 to 250,000 clones, 84% seen only once; the top ten take 6.5% to 9%. The receptor was derived from a woman in her fifties or sixties with active or convalescent COVID-19. Sequences were obtained from peripheral blood.

CDR3 DNA: TGTGCCAGCAGCCCCGGGAACACCATATATTTT. Its protein is CASSPGNTIYF. The chain couples TRBV28 to TRBJ1-3, with D unresolved. This CDR3 comprises 11 residues. Germline loops: CDR1 MDHEN, CDR2 SYDVKM. The V end was cut by 6 bases, the J end by 7 bases, with 7 bases between.